This is a list of T cell receptor beta chains from one sample in a study of blood T cell repertoires in COVID-19. Here immunoSEQ multiplex PCR was the method, and the copy in TCRdb shows in-frame clones only, minus some. The data hold about 220,000 clones, with 83% observed a single time. Sequences were obtained from PBMCs or T cells enriched from blood (not recorded which). The source is a woman aged 40 to 50 who had been exposed to COVID-19. Each CDR3 is given without its conserved first and last residue. Rows give clone size only sometimes, using once, few, many, or a class for an expanded clone.

clone size	V gene	J gene	CDR3 protein
NA	TRBV10-1	TRBJ1-2	ASSGGGQGIYGYT
few	TRBV4-1	TRBJ2-7	ASSQDRTGGYEQY
NA	TRBV4-3	TRBJ2-2	ASSHIAGGNTGELF
NA	TRBV19	TRBJ2-7	ASSIGFTDPSYEQY
NA	TRBV6-5	TRBJ1-4	ASRMGQGKEKLF
NA	TRBV5-1	TRBJ1-3	ASSRPGGSSGNTIY
NA	TRBV28	TRBJ1-4	ASSLEGASTNEKLF
NA	TRBV12-5	TRBJ2-2	ASGNRRTLVSTGELF
once	TRBV18	TRBJ1-5	ASSPGDSFGQPQH
many	TRBV6-5	TRBJ1-2	ASSYLRTGGGYGYT
few	TRBV2	TRBJ2-3	ASTSWDTQY
NA	TRBV9	TRBJ2-5	ASSEGQVLIQETQY
NA	TRBV5-1	TRBJ2-3	ASSRSGDPSTDTQY
NA	TRBV7-3	TRBJ2-2	ASSWGLAGTGELF
once	TRBV5-5	TRBJ2-7	ASSLQGQIEQY
few	TRBV4-2	TRBJ2-2	ASSQGALNTGELF
once	TRBV19	TRBJ1-5	ASRDSGVQSNQPQH
NA	TRBV10-3	TRBJ2-5	AISRTSGGVETQY
NA	TRBV10-3	TRBJ2-3	AIGDPGGTDTQY
NA	TRBV7-2	TRBJ2-2	ASSFVDSNTGELF
NA	TRBV2	TRBJ1-5	ASRPQTGAAGPQH
NA	TRBV5-1	TRBJ2-1	ASSLYLAGHGEQF
NA	TRBV5-1	TRBJ2-3	ASSSLAGMIPSTDTQY
few	TRBV7-9	TRBJ1-2	ASSLGQGAEYSYGYT
NA	TRBV30	TRBJ1-2	AWGIGGSNYGYT
NA	TRBV9	TRBJ1-5	ASSVGTELSPQH
NA	TRBV30	TRBJ2-7	AWSTGRYEQY
NA	TRBV19	TRBJ1-4	ASKRDRVDEKLF
few	TRBV6-5	TRBJ1-3	ASSMGPGNTIY
NA	TRBV19	TRBJ2-7	ASSLRTETYEQY
NA	TRBV4-2	TRBJ1-4	ASSQVGSVNEKLF
few	TRBV28	TRBJ2-2	ASSATGEGTGELF
NA	TRBV19	TRBJ1-2	ASSDRGRQGNYGYT